The 25 T cell receptor beta chains presented below share a single source sample, sequenced in a study of CD8+ T cells in alopecia areata. Sequencing relied on a cDNA template that was reverse transcribed from extracted RNA. Clones were read by immunoSEQ multiplex PCR, and TCRdb kept only the in-frame ones, dropping some. The repertoire holds around 100,000 clones, around 60% seen once, with about 9% in the top ten. Source material: CD4+ T cells sorted from blood. These receptors were collected from a human donor in good health.

The chain combines TRBV7-2 with TRBJ2-5; a weak D match, TRBD2 (5 bases). CDR3 size: 15 residues. CDR1 and CDR2 from the germline V gene are SGHTA and FQGNSA. Trimming removed 5 bases at V and 6 bases at J, with 19 bases between. CDR3: CASSTIPRTGKTQYF. In nucleotides, the CDR3 is TGTGCCAGCAGCACCATACCTCGGACGGGGAAGACCCAGTACTTC.

The chain is built from TRBV23-1 and TRBJ2-5; D is undetermined. Near its end, the DNA agrees better with TRBJ2-7, so the J call may be wrong. TRBV23-1 qualifies as an ORF whose function is uncertain. This CDR3 is built from 15 residues. The DNA for the CDR3 is TGCGCCAGCAGTCCGTGGTGGCGGAACGCCTACGAGCAGTACTTC. It specifies CASSPWWRNAYEQYF.

The gene calls are TRBV29-1 and TRBJ1-3, with 7 bases matching TRBD1. This CDR3 has 13 amino acids. Germline V gene sequence: CDR1 SQVTM, CDR2 ANQGSEA. Trimming removed 4 bases from V and 3 bases from J; junction bases left unmatched: 3. The CDR3 DNA follows: TGCAGCGTTGGGACAGGCGTTGGAAACACCATATATTTT. Its translation is CSVGTGVGNTIYF.

In its sample, this clone was seen a few times. The J gene is TRBJ2-3, the V gene TRBV5-1; D perhaps matches TRBD2 (7 bases). Germline CDR1 SGHRS, CDR2 YFSETQ. V was trimmed by 0 bases and J by 5 bases, leaving 16 bases between them. The CDR3 is 16 residues long. DNA for the CDR3: TGCGCCAGCAGCTTGGATGGCAGGGGCGGGGGAGATACGCAGTATTTT. This sequence encodes CASSLDGRGGGDTQYF.

The chain joins TRBV20-1 to TRBJ2-5, with a possible D match to TRBD2 (5 bases). Germline V gives CDR1 DFQATT, CDR2 SNEGSKA (reference sequence). This CDR3 comprises 11 residues. This chain's CDR3 is CRAVGGETQYF. For the CDR3, the DNA is TGCAGGGCCGTAGGAGGAGAGACCCAGTACTTC.

The rearrangement links TRBV25-1 to TRBJ2-7; TRBD2 might be the D (5 bases). The V gene lost 4 bases and the J gene lost 2 bases, with 18 bases spanning the gap. The CDR3 has 16 amino acids. CDR1 is MGHDK, CDR2 SYGVNS, per germline. CDR3 in amino acids: CASSGPGLGSAYEQYF. The CDR3 nucleotides read TGTGCCAGCAGTGGGCCGGGGTTGGGGTCGGCCTACGAGCAGTACTTC.

The chain combines TRBV6-5 with TRBJ2-3; 8 bases are a match to TRBD2. CDR1 and CDR2 (germline): MNHEY, SVGAGI. Germline trimming cut 6 bases from V and 2 bases from J; bases unmatched to any gene: 1. This CDR3 is 13 amino acids long. Here the CDR3 reads CASRAGVTDTQYF. The CDR3 nucleotides are TGTGCCAGCAGAGCGGGGGTCACAGATACGCAGTATTTT.

V gene TRBV18 combines with J gene TRBJ1-2, with 7 bases matching TRBD1. Germline V CDR1 and CDR2: KGHSH, LQKENI. The CDR3 is 13 residues long. The V segment lost 3 bases and the J segment 6 bases; nucleotides outside the gene matches: 4. CDR3 loop: CASSPQGDDGYTF. In DNA form, the CDR3 reads TGTGCCAGCTCACCCCAGGGGGACGATGGCTACACCTTC. Full variable domain (outside the CDR3, taken from reference TRBV18 and TRBJ1-2): NAGVMQNPRHLVRRRGQEARLRCSPMKGHSHVYWYRQLPEEGLKFMVYLQKENIIDESGMPKERFSAEFPKEGPSILRIQQVVRGDSAAYFCASSPQGDDGYTFGSGTRLTVV.

In its sample, this clone was seen once. The chain is built from TRBV4-1 and TRBJ2-5, with TRBD1 identical over 10 bases. CDR3 length equals 15 residues. The trim removed 2 bases at V and 5 bases at J, leaving 5 bases unmatched. CDR1 MGHRA and CDR2 YSYEKL come from the germline V gene. CDR3: CASSQPGTGVETQYF. The CDR3 bases are TGCGCCAGCAGCCAACCCGGGACAGGGGTCGAGACCCAGTACTTC.

The chain recombines TRBV27 with TRBJ1-6; 9 bases line up with TRBD1. J gave up 7 bases and V 6 bases, and 7 bases lay outside the gene matches. The CDR3 length is 15 residues. The germline CDR1 and CDR2 sequences are MNHEY and SMNVEV (reference sequence). CDR3 sequence: CASRPQGARNSPLHF. CDR3 coding DNA: TGTGCCAGCAGACCACAGGGGGCGCGGAATTCACCCCTCCACTTT.

This clone came up a few times. The chain combines TRBV29-1 with TRBJ1-5; 7 bases fit TRBD1. The CDR3 loop spans 13 amino acids. Germline V gene sequence: CDR1 SQVTM, CDR2 ANQGSEA. The trim removed 6 bases at V and 3 bases at J, leaving 5 bases unmatched. CDR3 residues: CSVARGFNQPQHF. The CDR3 bases are TGCAGCGTGGCCAGGGGGTTCAATCAGCCCCAGCATTTT.

This clone was seen a handful of times. The chain is built from TRBV7-2 and TRBJ2-5, with 15 bases identical to TRBD2. V trimming: 5 bases; J trimming: 9 bases; junction bases outside the gene matches: 7. Germline-derived CDR1 and CDR2 are SGHTA and FQGNSA. The length of the CDR3 is 15 residues. CDR3 sequence: CASSPGLAGGLPQYF. DNA of the CDR3: TGTGCCAGCAGCCCCGGACTAGCGGGGGGGCTCCCCCAGTACTTC.

This clone has more than one count but fewer than ten. The chain joins TRBV30 to TRBJ2-7; TRBD1 agrees at 12 bases. This CDR3 region has 16 residues. V was pared by 4 bases and J by 4 bases, with 11 bases of the junction left unmatched. Germline V gene lookup returns CDR1 GTSNPN and CDR2 SVGIG (reference sequence). In DNA, the CDR3 is TGTGCCTGGACCCCAGTACGGGACAGGGGGCGATACGAGCAGTACTTC. Translation: CAWTPVRDRGRYEQYF.

J is TRBJ1-6 and V is TRBV4-2; D is possibly TRBD1 (5 bases). The length of the CDR3 is 19 residues. Germline assignment: CDR1 LGHNA and CDR2 YNFKEQ. V shed 4 bases and J shed 8 bases, with 27 bases lying between them. CDR3 residues: CASSPPTQGRDYWDSPLHF. The CDR3 DNA follows: TGTGCCAGCAGCCCCCCAACGCAAGGTCGGGACTATTGGGATTCACCCCTCCACTTT.

The sample holds a few counts of this clone. The V and J genes are TRBV7-6 and TRBJ2-5, with D perhaps matching TRBD2 (7 bases). This CDR3 spans 16 amino acids. V was clipped by 5 bases and J by 7 bases, with 23 bases between them. Germline V gene sequence: CDR1 SGHVS, CDR2 FNYEAQ. The CDR3 protein is CASSPYGAGALGTQYF. In DNA, the CDR3 is TGTGCCAGCAGCCCTTATGGGGCGGGGGCCTTAGGGACCCAGTACTTC.

This clone was picked up one time. The chain carries TRBV7-9 and TRBJ1-1; D not certain. Germline lookup yields CDR1 SEHNR and CDR2 FQNEAQ (reference sequence). This CDR3 contains 11 residues. V was pared by 8 bases and J by 5 bases, with 9 bases between. The CDR3 DNA follows: TGTGCCAGCCGGCCGGGGACTGAAGCTTTCTTT. It yields the protein CASRPGTEAFF.

This clone has just a few counts. The chain links TRBV30 to TRBJ1-5; D may be TRBD1 (6 bases). Trimming removed 2 bases at V and 3 bases at J, with 11 bases between. The CDR3 is made up of 14 amino acids. The germline CDR1 and CDR2 sequences are GTSNPN and SVGIG (reference sequence). CDR3 sequence reads: CAWSHGGDNQPQHF. For the CDR3, the DNA is TGTGCCTGGAGTCATGGGGGCGACAATCAGCCCCAGCATTTT.

The chain recombines TRBV29-1 with TRBJ2-5; 10 bases are a match to TRBD2. Germline CDR1 and CDR2: SQVTM and ANQGSEA. Trimming at V came to 7 bases and at J to 5 bases, leaving 19 bases not matched to a gene. The CDR3 has 17 residues. The CDR3 protein is CSAAGTSAGDGGETQYF. The DNA of the CDR3 is TGCAGCGCCGCCGGGACTAGCGCCGGAGATGGGGGTGAGACCCAGTACTTC.

V usage is TRBV6-6 and J usage is TRBJ1-1; D perhaps matches TRBD1 (5 bases). V was pared by 4 bases and J by 10 bases, with 16 bases between. CDR1 and CDR2 from the germline V gene are MNHNY and SVGAGI (reference sequence). CDR3 length: 13 residues. The CDR3, as DNA: TGTGCCAGCAGTTTGGGACTCGGGGTTGGAGCTTTCTTT. Its protein product is CASSLGLGVGAFF.

This clone was observed a handful of times. This chain uses TRBV4-2 with TRBJ2-1; the D gene could be TRBD1 or TRBD2 (5 bases each). This CDR3 comprises 14 residues. With 4 bases removed from V and 12 bases from J, the gap between germline ends came to 19 bases. From germline, CDR1 is LGHNA and CDR2 YNFKEQ. The CDR3 is CASSPIGTETGQFF. In DNA form, the CDR3 reads TGTGCCAGCAGCCCAATCGGGACGGAAACTGGGCAGTTCTTC.

This clone has more than one count but fewer than ten. The V gene is TRBV20-1, the J gene TRBJ2-3; D unresolved. Germline lookup yields CDR1 DFQATT and CDR2 SNEGSKA (reference sequence). V shed 6 bases and J shed 3 bases, with 7 bases lying between them. The CDR3 runs to 11 residues. The DNA for the CDR3 is TGCAGTGCCACGATGACAGATACGCAGTATTTT. It yields the protein CSATMTDTQYF.

The chain combines TRBV15 with TRBJ1-1, with TRBD1 matching 7 bases. J gave up 7 bases and V 10 bases, and 12 bases lay outside the gene matches. The length of the CDR3 is 13 residues. Per germline, CDR1 LNHNV and CDR2 YYDKDF (reference sequence). The DNA of the CDR3 is TGTGCCAGCACGCGCCGACAGGGAGATGAAGCTTTCTTT. It translates to CASTRRQGDEAFF.

The chain carries TRBV18 and TRBJ1-2; TRBD1 is a possible D gene (6 bases). V gave up 3 bases and J gave up 4 bases, with 12 bases separating them. This CDR3 has 14 residues. Germline-derived CDR1 and CDR2 are KGHSH and LQKENI. The CDR3 protein is CASSPGHQLYGYTF. The CDR3 DNA reads TGTGCCAGCTCACCGGGACATCAACTCTATGGCTACACCTTC.

The rearrangement joins TRBV19 to TRBJ2-5; tentatively, D is TRBD1 or TRBD2 (7 bases each). V was shortened by 10 bases and J by 7 bases, with 16 bases between the two germline ends. The germline gives CDR1 LNHDA, CDR2 SQIVND (reference sequence). This CDR3 has 12 amino acids. The CDR3 region is CATRGGQTTQYF. The CDR3 DNA reads TGTGCCACCAGGGGGGGTCAAACGACCCAGTACTTC.

The rearrangement links TRBV5-1 to TRBJ2-5; 12 bases match TRBD2. V lost 4 bases to trimming and J lost 2 bases; unmatched junction nucleotides: 6. Germline CDR1 and CDR2: SGHRS and YFSETQ. The CDR3 is made up of 16 amino acids. Here the CDR3 DNA reads TGCGCCAGCAGCCCCCGACTAGCGGGGGAGCAAGAGACCCAGTACTTC. Residues: CASSPRLAGEQETQYF.